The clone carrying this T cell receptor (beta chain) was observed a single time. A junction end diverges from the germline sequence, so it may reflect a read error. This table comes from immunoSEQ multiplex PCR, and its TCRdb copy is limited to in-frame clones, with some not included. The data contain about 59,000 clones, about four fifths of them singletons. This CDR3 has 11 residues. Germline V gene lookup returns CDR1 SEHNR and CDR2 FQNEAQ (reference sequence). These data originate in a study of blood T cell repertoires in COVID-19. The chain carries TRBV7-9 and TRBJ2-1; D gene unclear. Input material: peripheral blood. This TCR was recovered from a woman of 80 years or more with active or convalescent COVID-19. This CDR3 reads CASSSRLDLVF. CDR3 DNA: TGTGCCAGCAGCTCCCGGCTAGACCTGGTCTTC.